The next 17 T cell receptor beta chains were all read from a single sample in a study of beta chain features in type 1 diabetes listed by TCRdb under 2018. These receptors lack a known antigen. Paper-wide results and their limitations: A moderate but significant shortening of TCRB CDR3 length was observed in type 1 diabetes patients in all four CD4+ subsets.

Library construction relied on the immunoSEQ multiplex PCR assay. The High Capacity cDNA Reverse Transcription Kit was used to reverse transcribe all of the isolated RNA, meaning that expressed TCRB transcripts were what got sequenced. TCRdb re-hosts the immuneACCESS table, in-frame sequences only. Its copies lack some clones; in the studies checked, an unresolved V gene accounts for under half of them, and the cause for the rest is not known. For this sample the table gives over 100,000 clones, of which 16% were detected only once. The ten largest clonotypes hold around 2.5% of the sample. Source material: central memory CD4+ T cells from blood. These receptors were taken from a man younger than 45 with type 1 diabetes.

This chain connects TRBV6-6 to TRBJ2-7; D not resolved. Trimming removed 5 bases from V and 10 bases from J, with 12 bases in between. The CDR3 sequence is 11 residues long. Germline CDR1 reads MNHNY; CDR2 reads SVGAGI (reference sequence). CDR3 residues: CASSLETVQYF. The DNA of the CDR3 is TGTGCCAGCAGTCTCGAGACGGTCCAGTACTTC.

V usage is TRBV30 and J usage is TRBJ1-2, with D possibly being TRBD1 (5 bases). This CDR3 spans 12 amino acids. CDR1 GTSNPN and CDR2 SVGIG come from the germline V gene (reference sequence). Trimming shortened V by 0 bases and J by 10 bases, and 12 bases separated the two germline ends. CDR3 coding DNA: TGTGCCTGGAGTGTACTTTGGGGGACCTACACCTTC. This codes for CAWSVLWGTYTF.

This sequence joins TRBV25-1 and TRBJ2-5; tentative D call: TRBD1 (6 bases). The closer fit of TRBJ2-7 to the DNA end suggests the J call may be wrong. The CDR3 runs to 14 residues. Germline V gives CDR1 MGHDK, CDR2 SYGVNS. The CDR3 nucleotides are TGTGCCAGCAGTGCGCAGGGGAATCCCTACGAGCAGTACTTC. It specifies CASSAQGNPYEQYF.

The CDR3 region has the DNA TGTGCCAGCAGTGAAGAAGCAGGAGGCTACACCTTC. Protein product: CASSEEAGGYTF. The chain is built from TRBV2 and TRBJ1-2; no reliable D call. Germline CDR1 SNHLY, CDR2 FYNNEI. This CDR3 comprises 12 residues. The germline V and J ends were trimmed by 1 base and 8 bases, with 8 bases remaining between them.

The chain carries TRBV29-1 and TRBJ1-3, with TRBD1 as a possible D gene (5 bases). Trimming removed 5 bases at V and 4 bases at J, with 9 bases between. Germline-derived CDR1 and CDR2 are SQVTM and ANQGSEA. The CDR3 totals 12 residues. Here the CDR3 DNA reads TGCAGCGTTCTTACAGGAGGAAACACCATATATTTT. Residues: CSVLTGGNTIYF. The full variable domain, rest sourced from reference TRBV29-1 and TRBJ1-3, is SAVISQKPSRDICQRGTSLTIQCQVDSQVTMMFWYRQQPGQSLTLIATANQGSEATYESGFVIDKFPISRPNLTFSTLTVSNMSPEDSSIYLCSVLTGGNTIYFGEGSWLTVV.

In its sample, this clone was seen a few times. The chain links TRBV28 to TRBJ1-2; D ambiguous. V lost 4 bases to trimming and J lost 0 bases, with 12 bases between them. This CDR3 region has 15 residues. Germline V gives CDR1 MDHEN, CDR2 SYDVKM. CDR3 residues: CASSSGLRTNYGYTF. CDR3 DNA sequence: TGTGCCAGCAGTTCCGGATTGAGAACTAACTATGGCTACACCTTC.

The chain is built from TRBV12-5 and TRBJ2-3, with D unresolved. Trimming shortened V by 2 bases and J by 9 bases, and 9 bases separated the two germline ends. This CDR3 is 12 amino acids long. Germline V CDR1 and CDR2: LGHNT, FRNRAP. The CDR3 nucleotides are TGTGCTAGTGGTTTGCAGGAGTCCACGCAGTATTTT. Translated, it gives CASGLQESTQYF.

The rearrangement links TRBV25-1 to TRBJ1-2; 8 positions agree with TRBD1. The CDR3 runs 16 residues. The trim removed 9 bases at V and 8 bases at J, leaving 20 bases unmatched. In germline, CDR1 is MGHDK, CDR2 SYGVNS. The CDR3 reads CASEGALGTGDSGYTF. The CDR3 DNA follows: TGTGCCAGTGAGGGGGCCTTGGGGACAGGCGACTCAGGCTACACCTTC.

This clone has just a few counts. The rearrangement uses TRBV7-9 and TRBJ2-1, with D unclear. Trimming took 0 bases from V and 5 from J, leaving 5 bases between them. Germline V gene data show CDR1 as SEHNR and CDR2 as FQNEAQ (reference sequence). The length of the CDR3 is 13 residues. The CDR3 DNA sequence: TGTGCCAGCAGCTTAGCGACCGACAATGAGCAGTTCTTC. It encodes CASSLATDNEQFF.

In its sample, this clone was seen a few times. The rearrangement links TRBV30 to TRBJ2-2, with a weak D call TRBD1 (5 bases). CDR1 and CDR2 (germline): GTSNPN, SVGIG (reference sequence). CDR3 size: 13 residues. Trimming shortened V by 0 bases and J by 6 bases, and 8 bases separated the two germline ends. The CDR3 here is CAWSVPGPGELFF. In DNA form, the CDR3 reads TGTGCCTGGAGTGTACCAGGGCCCGGGGAGCTGTTTTTT. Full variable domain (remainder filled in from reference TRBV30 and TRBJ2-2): SQTIHQWPATLVQPVGSPLSLECTVEGTSNPNLYWYRQAAGRGLQLLFYSVGIGQISSEVPQNLSASRPQDRQFILSSKKLLLSDSGFYLCAWSVPGPGELFFGEGSRLTVL.

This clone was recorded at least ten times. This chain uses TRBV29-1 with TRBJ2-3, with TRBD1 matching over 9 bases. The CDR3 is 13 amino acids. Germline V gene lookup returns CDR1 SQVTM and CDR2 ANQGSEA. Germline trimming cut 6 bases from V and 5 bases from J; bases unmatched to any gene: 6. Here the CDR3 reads CSVTGGLRDTQYF. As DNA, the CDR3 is TGCAGCGTCACAGGGGGCCTTAGAGATACGCAGTATTTT.

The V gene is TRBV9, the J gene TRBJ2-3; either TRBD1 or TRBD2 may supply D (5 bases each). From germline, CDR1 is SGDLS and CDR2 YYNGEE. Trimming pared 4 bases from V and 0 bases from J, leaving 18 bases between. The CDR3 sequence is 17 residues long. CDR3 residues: CASSPARGARSTDTQYF. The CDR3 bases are TGTGCCAGCAGCCCGGCGAGAGGGGCGCGAAGCACAGATACGCAGTATTTT.

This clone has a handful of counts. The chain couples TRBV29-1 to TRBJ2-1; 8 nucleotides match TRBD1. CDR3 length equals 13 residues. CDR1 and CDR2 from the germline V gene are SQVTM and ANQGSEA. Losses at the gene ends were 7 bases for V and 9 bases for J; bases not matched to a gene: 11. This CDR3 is CSGDRQGRFEQFF. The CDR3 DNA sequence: TGCAGCGGTGATCGACAGGGGAGGTTTGAGCAGTTCTTC.

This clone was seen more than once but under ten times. The CDR3 DNA follows: TGTGCCAGCAGCTTAGTTGCGGGGGGCCACGGCACCGGGGAGCTGTTTTTT. It specifies CASSLVAGGHGTGELFF. The chain employs TRBV7-2 and TRBJ2-2; TRBD2 aligns across 8 bases. The V and J ends lost 1 base and 4 bases, in that order; junction bases with no gene match: 8. This CDR3 is built from 17 residues. From germline, CDR1 is SGHTA and CDR2 FQGNSA.

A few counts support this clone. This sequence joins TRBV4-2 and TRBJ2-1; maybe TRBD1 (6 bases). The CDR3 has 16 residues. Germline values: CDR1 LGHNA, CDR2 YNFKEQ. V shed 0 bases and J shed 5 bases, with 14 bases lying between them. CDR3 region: CASSQDMRTGHNEQFF. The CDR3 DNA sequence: TGTGCCAGCAGCCAAGATATGCGAACAGGGCACAATGAGCAGTTCTTC.

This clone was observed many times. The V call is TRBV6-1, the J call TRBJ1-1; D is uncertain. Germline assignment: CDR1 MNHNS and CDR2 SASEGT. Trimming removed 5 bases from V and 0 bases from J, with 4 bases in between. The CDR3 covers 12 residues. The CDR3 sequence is CASSWMNTEAFF. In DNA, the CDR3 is TGTGCCAGCAGTTGGATGAACACTGAAGCTTTCTTT.

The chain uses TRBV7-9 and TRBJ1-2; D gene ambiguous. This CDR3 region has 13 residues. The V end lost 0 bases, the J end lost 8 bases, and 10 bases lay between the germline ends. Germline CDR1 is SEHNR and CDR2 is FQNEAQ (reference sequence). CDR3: CASSLAREGGYTF. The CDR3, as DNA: TGTGCCAGCAGCTTAGCGAGGGAAGGCGGCTACACCTTC.